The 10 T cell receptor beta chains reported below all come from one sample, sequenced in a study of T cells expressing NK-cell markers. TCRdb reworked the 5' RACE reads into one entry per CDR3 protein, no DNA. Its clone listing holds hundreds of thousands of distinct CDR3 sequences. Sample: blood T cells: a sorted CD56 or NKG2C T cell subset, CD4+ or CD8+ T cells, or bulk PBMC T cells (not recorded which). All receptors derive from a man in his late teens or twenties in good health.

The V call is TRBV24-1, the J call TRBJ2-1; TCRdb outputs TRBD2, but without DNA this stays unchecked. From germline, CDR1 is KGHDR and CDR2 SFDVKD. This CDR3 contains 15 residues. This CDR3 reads CATSDLAGGDNEQFF.

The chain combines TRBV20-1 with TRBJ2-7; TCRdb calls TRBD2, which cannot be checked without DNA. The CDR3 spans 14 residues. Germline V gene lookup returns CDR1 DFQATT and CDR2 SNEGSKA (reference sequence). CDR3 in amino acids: CSARDLASGRRQYF.

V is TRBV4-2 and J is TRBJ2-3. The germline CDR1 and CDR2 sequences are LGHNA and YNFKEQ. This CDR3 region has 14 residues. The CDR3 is CASAADVSTDTQYF.

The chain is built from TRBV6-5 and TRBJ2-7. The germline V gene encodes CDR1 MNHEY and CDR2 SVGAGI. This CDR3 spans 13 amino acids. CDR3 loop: CASSYSTVHQQYF.

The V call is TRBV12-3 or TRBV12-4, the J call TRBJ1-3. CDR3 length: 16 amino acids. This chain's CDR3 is CASSLGGGAAGNTIYF.

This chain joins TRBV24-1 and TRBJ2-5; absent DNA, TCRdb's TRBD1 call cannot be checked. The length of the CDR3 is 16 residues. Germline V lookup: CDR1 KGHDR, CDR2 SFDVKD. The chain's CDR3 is CATSDPGTGPPGTQYF.

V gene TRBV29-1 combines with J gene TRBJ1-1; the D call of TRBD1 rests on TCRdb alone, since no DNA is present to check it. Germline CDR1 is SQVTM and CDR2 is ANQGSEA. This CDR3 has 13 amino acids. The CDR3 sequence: CSVTWGQGTEAFF.

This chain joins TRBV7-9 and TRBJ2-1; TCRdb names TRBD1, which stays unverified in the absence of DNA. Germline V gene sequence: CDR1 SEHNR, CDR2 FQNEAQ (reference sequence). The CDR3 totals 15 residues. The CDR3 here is CASKSSTGAGGEQFF.

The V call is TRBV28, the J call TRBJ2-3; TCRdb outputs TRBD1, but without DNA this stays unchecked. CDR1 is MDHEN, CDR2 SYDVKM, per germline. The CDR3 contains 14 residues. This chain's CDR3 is CASNGQGATDTQYF.

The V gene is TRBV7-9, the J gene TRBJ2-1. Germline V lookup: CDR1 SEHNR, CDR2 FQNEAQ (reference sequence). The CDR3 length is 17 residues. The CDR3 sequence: CASSSLRTATRHNEQFF.